The clone carrying this T cell receptor delta chain has more than one count but fewer than ten. Its antigen is currently unknown. The template was reverse-transcribed extracted RNA. Multiplex PCR used pooled V-gene forward primers and a constant-region reverse primer to amplify CDR3s. TCRdb re-processed the multiplex PCR reads via CATT. This table has some 73,000 delta-chain clones, roughly a third appearing once. The J segment lost 1 base and the V segment lost 3 bases, leaving 13 bases of the junction unmatched. The CDR3 length is 18 residues. CDR1 and CDR2 (germline): TSWWSYY, QGS. Alphabeta T cells were depleted, then CD3+ Vdelta1+ Vdelta2- thymocytes were FACS-sorted. These data belong to a study of Vδ1+ human thymocytes. Study outcomes and limitations: Despite high sort purity, about a fifth of thymic T cell receptor delta sequences were Vdelta2. TRD repertoires were essentially private, unlike widely shared TRG clonotypes. Thymic TRG and TRD repertoires appeared highly polyclonal, with Gaussian CDR3 length distributions.

The J gene is TRDJ1, the V gene TRDV1; 8 bases align to TRDD3. This clonotype originated in a boy in the first two years of life who had congenital heart surgery. Sample: Vdelta1+ gamma-delta thymocytes from the thymus. The subset denotes: FACS-sorted CD3+ TCRalphabeta- TCRVdelta1+ TCRVdelta2- thymocytes. The CDR3 DNA follows: TGTGCTCTTGGGGAGACCCTGGGTCTGGGGGACCGCACCGATAAACTCATCTTT. Amino acids: CALGETLGLGDRTDKLIF.